This T cell receptor beta chain emerged from a study of T cell repertoires in cytomegalovirus infection. TCRdb re-analysed the reads in MiXCR, keeping a single row per CDR3 protein. This table has roughly 230,000 distinct CDR3 sequences, roughly an eighth appearing once. The length of the CDR3 is 14 residues. Germline CDR1 is MRHNA and CDR2 is SNTAGT. V was trimmed by 6 bases and J by 5 bases, leaving 15 bases between them. The sequenced sample was PBMCs. The rearrangement uses TRBV6-4 and TRBJ2-3; D might be TRBD2 (6 bases). This receptor was identified in a human donor in good health (CMV status not recorded). Some clones in this sample may be carry-over from other donors' samples. CDR3 in amino acids: CASSHDRGRDTQYF. In DNA form, the CDR3 reads TGTGCCAGCAGCCACGACCGGGGGAGAGATACGCAGTATTTT.